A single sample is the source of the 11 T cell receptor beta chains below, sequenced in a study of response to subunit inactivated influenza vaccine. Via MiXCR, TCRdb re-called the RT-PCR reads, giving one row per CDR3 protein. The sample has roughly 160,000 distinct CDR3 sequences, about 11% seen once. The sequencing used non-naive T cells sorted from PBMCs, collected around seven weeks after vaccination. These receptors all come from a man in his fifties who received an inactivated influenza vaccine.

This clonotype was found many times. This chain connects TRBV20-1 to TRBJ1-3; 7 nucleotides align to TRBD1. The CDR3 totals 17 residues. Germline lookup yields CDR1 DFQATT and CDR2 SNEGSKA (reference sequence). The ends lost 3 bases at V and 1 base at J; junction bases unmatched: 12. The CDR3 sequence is CSASHFGTASSGNTIYF. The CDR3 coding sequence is TGCAGTGCTAGCCATTTCGGGACAGCCTCTTCTGGAAACACCATATATTTT.

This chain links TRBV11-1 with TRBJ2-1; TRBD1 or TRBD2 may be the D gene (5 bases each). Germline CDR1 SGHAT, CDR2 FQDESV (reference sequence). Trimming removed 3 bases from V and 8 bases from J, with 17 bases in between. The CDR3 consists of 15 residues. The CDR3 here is CASSFGAEAGDEQFF. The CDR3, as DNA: TGTGCCAGCAGCTTTGGGGCCGAGGCCGGGGATGAGCAGTTCTTC.

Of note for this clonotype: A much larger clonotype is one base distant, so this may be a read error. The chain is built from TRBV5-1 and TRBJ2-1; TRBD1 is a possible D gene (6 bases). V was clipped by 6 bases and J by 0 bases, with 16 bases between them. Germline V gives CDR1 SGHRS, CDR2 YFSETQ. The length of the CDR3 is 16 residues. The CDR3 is CASKPPGTSSYNEQFF. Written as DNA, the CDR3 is TGCGCCAGCAAGCCACCGGGGACAAGCTCCTACAATGAGCAGTTCTTC.

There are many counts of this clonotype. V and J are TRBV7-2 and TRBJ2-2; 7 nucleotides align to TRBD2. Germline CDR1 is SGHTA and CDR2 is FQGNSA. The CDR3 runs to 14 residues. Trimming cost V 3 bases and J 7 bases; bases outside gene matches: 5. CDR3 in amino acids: CASSLGLIGGELFF. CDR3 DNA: TGTGCCAGCAGCTTGGGACTAATCGGCGGGGAGCTGTTTTTT.

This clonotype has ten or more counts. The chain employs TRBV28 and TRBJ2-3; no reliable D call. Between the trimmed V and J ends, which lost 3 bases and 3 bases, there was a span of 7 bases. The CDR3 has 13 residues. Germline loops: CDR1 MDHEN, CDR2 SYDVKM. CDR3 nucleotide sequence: TGTGCCAGCAGTTTTCCCCGGACAGATACGCAGTATTTT. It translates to CASSFPRTDTQYF.

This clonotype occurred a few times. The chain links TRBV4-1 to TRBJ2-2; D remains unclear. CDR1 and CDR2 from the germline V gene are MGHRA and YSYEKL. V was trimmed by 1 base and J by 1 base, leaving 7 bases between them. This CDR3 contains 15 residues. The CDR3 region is CASSQVLKNTGELFF. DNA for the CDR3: TGCGCCAGCAGCCAAGTCCTTAAGAACACCGGGGAGCTGTTTTTT.

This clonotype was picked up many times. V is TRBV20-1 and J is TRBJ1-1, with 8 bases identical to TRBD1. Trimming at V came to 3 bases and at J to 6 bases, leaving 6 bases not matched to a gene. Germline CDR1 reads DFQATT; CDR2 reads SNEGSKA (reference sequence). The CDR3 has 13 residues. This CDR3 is CSASFQGAAEAFF. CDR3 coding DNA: TGCAGTGCTAGTTTCCAGGGGGCTGCTGAAGCTTTCTTT.

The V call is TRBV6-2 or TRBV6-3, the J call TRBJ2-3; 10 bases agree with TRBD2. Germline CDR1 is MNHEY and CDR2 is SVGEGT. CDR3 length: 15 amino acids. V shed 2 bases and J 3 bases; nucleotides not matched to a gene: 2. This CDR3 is CASSYGTSVTDTQYF. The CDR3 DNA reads TGTGCCAGCAGTTACGGGACTAGCGTTACAGATACGCAGTATTTT.

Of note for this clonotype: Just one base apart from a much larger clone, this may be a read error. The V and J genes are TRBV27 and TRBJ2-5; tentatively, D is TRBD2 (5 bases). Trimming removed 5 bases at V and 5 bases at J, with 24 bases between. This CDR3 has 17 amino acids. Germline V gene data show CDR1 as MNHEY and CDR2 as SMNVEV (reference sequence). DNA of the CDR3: TGTGCCAGCAGTAGAGGTGCAGCGGAAGGGCCGACTGAGACCCAGTACTTC. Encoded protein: CASSRGAAEGPTETQYF.

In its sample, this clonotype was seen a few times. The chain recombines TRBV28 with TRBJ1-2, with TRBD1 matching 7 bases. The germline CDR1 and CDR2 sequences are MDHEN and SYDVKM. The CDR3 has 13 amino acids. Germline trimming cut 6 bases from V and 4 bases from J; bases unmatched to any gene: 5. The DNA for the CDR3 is TGTGCCAGCAGGACAGGGACTTTCTATGGCTACACCTTC. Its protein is CASRTGTFYGYTF.

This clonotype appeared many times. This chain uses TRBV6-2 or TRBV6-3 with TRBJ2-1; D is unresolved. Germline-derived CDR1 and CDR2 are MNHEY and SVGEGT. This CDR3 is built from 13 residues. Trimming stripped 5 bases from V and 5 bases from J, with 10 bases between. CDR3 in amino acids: CASSTPDHNEQFF. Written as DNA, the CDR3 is TGTGCCAGCAGTACCCCAGACCACAATGAGCAGTTCTTC.